Each of the 8 T cell receptor beta chains below was sequenced from the same sample in a study of radiotherapy plus CTLA-4 blockade in lung cancer. Some clones are missing from TCRdb's copy, which holds only in-frame ones; the method was immunoSEQ multiplex PCR. The sample consists of about 87,000 clones, approximately 86% of them appearing once. The sample was peripheral blood, taken from a patient treated with radiotherapy plus ipilimumab. The receptors were sampled from a human donor with non-small cell lung cancer that progressed on radiotherapy plus ipilimumab.

This chain connects TRBV7-8 to TRBJ1-2; D is uncertain. V lost 3 bases, J lost 6 bases, and 11 bases lay in between. Germline CDR1 reads SGHVS; CDR2 reads FQNEAQ. This CDR3 comprises 13 residues. The CDR3 nucleotides read TGTGCCAGCAGCTTCGGCAGAAAGAATGGCTACACCTTC. This codes for CASSFGRKNGYTF. Variable domain in full (rest from reference TRBV7-8 and TRBJ1-2): GAGVSQSPRYKVAKRGQDVALRCDPISGHVSLFWYQQALGQGPEFLTYFQNEAQLDKSGLPSDRFFAERPEGSVSTLKIQRTQQEDSAVYLCASSFGRKNGYTFGSGTRLTVV.

Comment on this clone: Other DNA sequences in this specimen translate into the identical CDR3. The chain employs TRBV9 and TRBJ2-2; D is ambiguous. V lost 0 bases and J 7 bases, leaving 7 bases between the germline ends. CDR1 is SGDLS and CDR2 is YYNGEE in the germline V gene. CDR3 length: 13 amino acids. The CDR3 nucleotides read TGTGCCAGCAGCGTAGAGGTTGGCGGGGAGCTGTTTTTT. Translated: CASSVEVGGELFF. The whole variable domain, filled in from reference TRBV9 and TRBJ2-2, reads DSGVTQTPKHLITATGQRVTLRCSPRSGDLSVYWYQQSLDQGLQFLIQYYNGEERAKGNILERFSAQQFPDLHSELNLSSLELGDSALYFCASSVEVGGELFFGEGSRLTVL.

The rearrangement links TRBV28 to TRBJ1-2, with D perhaps matching TRBD1 (5 bases). CDR3 size: 13 residues. Germline values: CDR1 MDHEN, CDR2 SYDVKM. V dropped 3 bases and J dropped 6 bases, with 11 bases sitting between them. For the CDR3, the DNA is TGTGCCAGCAGTTTTCGCAGGGCTCATGGCTACACCTTC. Its protein product is CASSFRRAHGYTF.

The chain combines TRBV7-2 with TRBJ2-1, with 9 bases that match TRBD2. From germline, CDR1 is SGHTA and CDR2 FQGNSA. V gave up 5 bases and J gave up 5 bases; unmatched junction bases: 7. The CDR3 length is 15 residues. CDR3 sequence (DNA): TGTGCCAGCAGCCCCAGAGGCGGGGGGGACAATGAGCAGTTCTTC. Encoded protein: CASSPRGGGDNEQFF.

This chain connects TRBV19 to TRBJ2-3; D possibly matches TRBD1 or TRBD2 (5 bases each). Germline CDR1 and CDR2: LNHDA and SQIVND (reference sequence). CDR3 length: 13 residues. Trimming left V 5 bases short and J 7 bases short, with 13 bases between. DNA for the CDR3: TGTGCCAGTAGTGATGGGGGACCTTATACGCAGTATTTT. This sequence encodes CASSDGGPYTQYF.

The V call is TRBV6-6, the J call TRBJ2-3; D is undetermined. Germline CDR1 MNHNY, CDR2 SVGAGI (reference sequence). V was trimmed by 10 bases and J by 4 bases, leaving 18 bases between them. CDR3 length: 14 amino acids. The CDR3 nucleotides read TGTGCCACCGCCATCCTTGGAAGTGCAGATACGCAGTATTTT. Its translation: CATAILGSADTQYF.

The V and J genes are TRBV5-1 and TRBJ2-5; TRBD1 agrees at 11 bases. J lost 2 bases, V lost 0 bases, and 3 bases had no gene match. Germline loops: CDR1 SGHRS, CDR2 YFSETQ. This CDR3 comprises 16 residues. The CDR3 DNA reads as TGCGCCAGCAGCTTGGCCGGGACAGGGGGACAAGAGACCCAGTACTTC. As protein: CASSLAGTGGQETQYF.

V gene TRBV5-6 combines with J gene TRBJ2-7, with 10 positions matching TRBD2. This CDR3 is 16 amino acids long. Germline-derived CDR1 and CDR2 are SGHDT and YYEEEE. The junction had 4 bases not matched to a gene; V was cut back by 0 bases and J by 1 base. CDR3 coding DNA: TGTGCCAGCAGCTTGGGAGGACTAGCGGTTTCCTACGAGCAGTACTTC. Protein: CASSLGGLAVSYEQYF.